This T cell receptor (beta chain) was identified during a study of T cells in localized non-small cell lung cancer. Study-wide findings and caveats: Uninvolved adjacent lung showed the highest T cell clonality, exceeding tumor.

Details on this clone: Its antigen is undetermined.

Sequencing used immunoSEQ multiplex PCR; TCRdb keeps in-frame clones, though not all of them. The sample consists of tens of thousands of clones, approximately 90% of them appearing once. The material was peripheral blood, obtained before any cancer treatment. The TCR comes from a male donor aged 60 or over with stage III lung adenocarcinoma.

The CDR3 DNA reads as TGCGCCAGCAGCCAAGACAGCCAGAACCGACTAGTCACAGATACGCAGTATTTT. Encoded protein: CASSQDSQNRLVTDTQYF. The chain combines TRBV4-1 with TRBJ2-3; tentative D call: TRBD2 (6 bases). Germline V CDR1 and CDR2: MGHRA, YSYEKL. The length of the CDR3 is 18 residues. Trimming removed 0 bases at V and 2 bases at J, with 18 bases between.